The present TCR beta chain was sequenced within a study of T cell responses to AZD1222 COVID-19 vaccine. The method was immunoSEQ multiplex PCR; TCRdb's version includes in-frame clones alone and lacks a portion of them. The repertoire holds approximately 190,000 clones, with about 94% as singletons. The CDR3 covers 14 residues. With V trimmed by 2 bases and J by 2 bases, 0 bases remained unmatched. Germline V gene sequence: CDR1 SGHTA, CDR2 FQGNSA. The origin of this receptor is an adult in good health. The sequenced sample was peripheral blood, obtained on day 0 of AZD1222 vaccination. The J gene is TRBJ1-5, the V gene TRBV7-2; 7 bases line up with TRBD1. CDR3 region: CASSLQGGNQPQHF. CDR3 nucleotide sequence: TGTGCCAGCAGCTTACAGGGGGGCAATCAGCCCCAGCATTTT.